This record concerns one TCR beta chain sequence. Germline values: CDR1 SGHNT, CDR2 YYREEE (reference sequence). This CDR3 is built from 15 residues. The V gene end was trimmed by 3 bases and the J gene end by 5 bases; junction bases not matched to a gene: 7. The source of the sample is a study of blood T cell repertoires in COVID-19. The protocol was immunoSEQ multiplex PCR, while the TCRdb copy is restricted to in-frame clones and leaves out a portion. This sample has about 130,000 clones, with 75% to 90% found just once. This receptor was identified in a woman aged 45-59 years who had recovered from COVID-19. Sample: PBMCs or T cells enriched from blood (not recorded which). V gene TRBV5-4 combines with J gene TRBJ1-2; 10 bases fit TRBD1. The CDR3 coding sequence is TGTGCCAGCAGCTCGGACAGGGGGTTTGGATATGGCTACACCTTC. Translated: CASSSDRGFGYGYTF.